These 30 T cell receptor beta chains came from one sample sequenced in a study of shared clonotypes between healthy human individuals. Naive CD8 cells comprised CD45RO-negative, CCR7-positively selected cells, excluding terminally differentiated effector memory CD45RA+ cells. Sequencing used immunoSEQ multiplex PCR; TCRdb keeps in-frame clones, though not all of them. The data show some 2 million clones, over 85% seen once. The specimen was naive CD8+ T cells sorted from blood. The source of these receptors is a young man in good health.

The J gene is TRBJ1-4, the V gene TRBV29-1, with TRBD1 identical over 8 bases. Germline V gives CDR1 SQVTM, CDR2 ANQGSEA. The CDR3 is made up of 13 amino acids. The trim removed 4 bases at V and 8 bases at J, leaving 6 bases unmatched. The CDR3 loop is CSVVTGGGEKLFF. The CDR3 coding sequence is TGCAGCGTTGTAACAGGGGGAGGGGAAAAACTGTTTTTT.

The rearrangement links TRBV28 to TRBJ2-7; 8 bases align to TRBD1. Per the germline V gene, CDR1 is MDHEN and CDR2 is SYDVKM. The CDR3 runs to 17 residues. The V gene end was trimmed by 3 bases and the J gene end by 2 bases; junction bases not matched to a gene: 12. The DNA for the CDR3 is TGTGCCAGCAGTTTTTTCCACAGGGGGGAAAAGACCTACGAGCAGTACTTC. This codes for CASSFFHRGEKTYEQYF.

The rearrangement links TRBV4-1 to TRBJ2-7; D is unresolved. In germline, CDR1 is MGHRA, CDR2 YSYEKL. The V and J ends lost 0 bases and 2 bases respectively, with 5 bases between them. CDR3 length: 13 amino acids. CDR3 loop: CASSQEVTYEQYF. The CDR3 nucleotides read TGCGCCAGCAGCCAAGAGGTCACCTACGAGCAGTACTTC.

V usage is TRBV7-2 and J usage is TRBJ2-1; D not resolved. V lost 3 bases and J 0 bases, leaving 9 bases between the germline ends. The CDR3 contains 15 residues. CDR1 is SGHTA, CDR2 FQGNSA, per germline. CDR3 in amino acids: CASSFGGGSYNEQFF. CDR3 bases: TGTGCCAGCAGCTTCGGCGGCGGCTCCTACAATGAGCAGTTCTTC.

The genes are TRBV5-1 and TRBJ2-2; 9 bases are a match to TRBD1. This CDR3 is built from 18 residues. V dropped 4 bases and J dropped 0; count of bases not matched to a gene: 10. Germline assignment: CDR1 SGHRS and CDR2 YFSETQ. CDR3 in DNA: TGCGCCAGCAGCCCCGGGACAGGGTTAGAATCGAACACCGGGGAGCTGTTTTTT. It translates to CASSPGTGLESNTGELFF.

This sequence joins TRBV5-1 and TRBJ2-7, with a tentative D call TRBD1 (6 bases). Germline CDR1 SGHRS, CDR2 YFSETQ. Trimming took off 1 base at V and 0 bases at J, with 11 bases between the two ends. The CDR3 runs to 15 residues. CDR3 region: CASSLTGTHSYEQYF. In DNA, the CDR3 is TGCGCCAGCAGCTTGACCGGGACACACTCCTACGAGCAGTACTTC.

V and J are TRBV7-9 and TRBJ2-1; 7 nucleotides align to TRBD1. The CDR3 is 14 residues long. CDR1 and CDR2 (germline): SEHNR, FQNEAQ (reference sequence). Trimming at V came to 11 bases and at J to 3 bases, leaving 10 bases not matched to a gene. The CDR3 bases are TGTGCCGAAACTTCCGGGACAGACTACAATGAGCAGTTCTTC. Protein sequence: CAETSGTDYNEQFF.

The V and J genes are TRBV5-6 and TRBJ2-7, with 9 bases fitting TRBD2. Germline CDR1 and CDR2: SGHDT and YYEEEE. V lost 3 bases and J lost 4; bases outside the gene matches: 11. The CDR3 totals 16 residues. The CDR3 sequence is CASSWGFLAGSYEQYF. CDR3 sequence (DNA): TGTGCCAGCAGCTGGGGTTTTCTAGCGGGATCGTACGAGCAGTACTTC.

This clone was seen a handful of times. The identical CDR3 is also encoded by other nucleotide sequences in the sample. The rearrangement links TRBV19 to TRBJ1-2; D perhaps matches TRBD1 (5 bases). With 4 bases removed from V and 5 bases from J, the gap between germline ends came to 8 bases. CDR1 and CDR2 (germline): LNHDA, SQIVND (reference sequence). The CDR3 spans 12 residues. The CDR3 protein is CASSRDGYGYTF. Here the CDR3 DNA reads TGTGCCAGTAGTAGGGACGGATATGGCTACACCTTC.

This chain links TRBV30 with TRBJ2-7; D is uncertain. CDR3 size: 13 residues. Trimming took 4 bases from V and 0 from J, leaving 10 bases between them. CDR1 GTSNPN and CDR2 SVGIG come from the germline V gene (reference sequence). CDR3: CAWNRVTSYEQYF. CDR3 in DNA: TGTGCCTGGAACCGCGTAACCTCCTACGAGCAGTACTTC.

The chain uses TRBV6-1 and TRBJ1-6; possibly TRBD1 for D (5 bases). Deletions cut 10 bases from V and 12 bases from J, with 16 bases between. The CDR3 loop spans 12 amino acids. Germline CDR1 MNHNS, CDR2 SASEGT. In DNA form, the CDR3 reads TGTGCCACCGGGGACCGACGAGAACCCCTCCACTTT. Its translation: CATGDRREPLHF.

The chain couples TRBV7-6 to TRBJ2-7; 10 nucleotides align to TRBD1. J lost 4 bases, V lost 0 bases, and 18 bases had no gene match. The CDR3 loop spans 20 amino acids. CDR1 SGHVS and CDR2 FNYEAQ come from the germline V gene. The chain's CDR3 is CASSLASDRGLAGPPYEQYF. The CDR3 nucleotides read TGTGCCAGCAGCTTAGCGAGTGACAGGGGGCTAGCGGGCCCGCCGTACGAGCAGTACTTC.

The chain carries TRBV9 and TRBJ2-7, with D maybe TRBD1 (5 bases). The germline gives CDR1 SGDLS, CDR2 YYNGEE. V was pared by 1 base and J by 0 bases, with 11 bases between. This CDR3 has 15 residues. The CDR3 region is CASSVRQGNSYEQYF. CDR3 bases: TGTGCCAGCAGCGTAAGGCAGGGAAACTCCTACGAGCAGTACTTC. The entire variable domain, with the rest obtained from reference TRBV9 and TRBJ2-7, is as follows: DSGVTQTPKHLITATGQRVTLRCSPRSGDLSVYWYQQSLDQGLQFLIQYYNGEERAKGNILERFSAQQFPDLHSELNLSSLELGDSALYFCASSVRQGNSYEQYFGPGTRLTVT.

This clone came up once. The chain combines TRBV6-1 with TRBJ1-1; TRBD1 matches at 7 bases. CDR1 and CDR2 from the germline V gene are MNHNS and SASEGT. CDR3 length: 16 residues. V trimming: 4 bases; J trimming: 0 bases; junction bases outside the gene matches: 8. As DNA, the CDR3 is TGTGCCAGCAGTGGTTGGGACAGAGATATGAACACTGAAGCTTTCTTT. Translation: CASSGWDRDMNTEAFF.

V is TRBV10-1 and J is TRBJ2-7; 11 bases align to TRBD1. Germline V lookup: CDR1 WNHNN, CDR2 SYGVQD (reference sequence). This CDR3 has 14 amino acids. Germline trimming cut 2 bases from V and 6 bases from J; bases unmatched to any gene: 3. In DNA, the CDR3 is TGCGCCAGCAGTGAGACCGGGACAGGGGGCGAGCAGTACTTC. Residues: CASSETGTGGEQYF.

The chain joins TRBV6-5 to TRBJ2-5; 11 bases are a match to TRBD1. The DNA end favors TRBJ2-7, so the J call may be wrong. This CDR3 spans 15 amino acids. In germline, CDR1 is MNHEY, CDR2 SVGAGI. CDR3 region: CASSFTGTGGYEQYF. The CDR3 nucleotides are TGTGCCAGCAGTTTTACCGGGACAGGGGGGTACGAGCAGTACTTC.

The V call is TRBV7-9, the J call TRBJ2-5; D is uncertain. Germline V gene data show CDR1 as SEHNR and CDR2 as FQNEAQ (reference sequence). The V and J ends lost 1 base and 1 base respectively, with 7 bases between them. This CDR3 spans 14 amino acids. CDR3 amino acids: CASSLGGAQETQYF. The CDR3 DNA reads TGTGCCAGCAGCTTAGGGGGTGCCCAAGAGACCCAGTACTTC.

The rearrangement links TRBV9 to TRBJ1-2, with 9 positions matching TRBD1. The germline gives CDR1 SGDLS, CDR2 YYNGEE. V shed 7 bases, J shed 7 bases, and the junction held 8 bases outside the gene matches. This CDR3 has 13 residues. As DNA, the CDR3 is TGTGCCAGCGGGGACAGGGCCCCAGTTGGCTACACCTTC. Its translation is CASGDRAPVGYTF.

The gene calls are TRBV7-9 and TRBJ1-4; D gene unclear. CDR1 SEHNR and CDR2 FQNEAQ come from the germline V gene (reference sequence). Trimming pared 5 bases from V and 4 bases from J, leaving 14 bases between. The CDR3 spans 15 residues. In nucleotides, the CDR3 is TGTGCCAGCAGCCCCCTTCGAGAGGTTAATGAAAAACTGTTTTTT. Residues: CASSPLREVNEKLFF. The full variable domain, in which reference TRBV7-9 and TRBJ1-4 provide the parts outside the CDR3, is DTGVSQNPRHKITKRGQNVTFRCDPISEHNRLYWYRQTLGQGPEFLTYFQNEAQLEKSRLLSDRFSAERPKGSFSTLEIQRTEQGDSAMYLCASSPLREVNEKLFFGSGTQLSVL.

The chain combines TRBV30 with TRBJ2-5; tentatively, D is TRBD1 or TRBD2 (5 bases each). From germline, CDR1 is GTSNPN and CDR2 SVGIG (reference sequence). V lost 0 bases to trimming and J lost 5 bases, with 7 bases between them. CDR3 length: 12 residues. CDR3 in DNA: TGTGCCTGGAGTGTAGGGGACGAGACCCAGTACTTC. This codes for CAWSVGDETQYF.

The genes are TRBV5-6 and TRBJ2-7; maybe TRBD2 (6 bases). Germline loops: CDR1 SGHDT, CDR2 YYEEEE. This CDR3 has 13 residues. The V end was cut by 4 bases, the J end by 6 bases, with 14 bases between. The chain's CDR3 is CASSHQRVGEQYF. CDR3 in DNA: TGTGCCAGCAGCCATCAGCGGGTGGGCGAGCAGTACTTC.

This sequence joins TRBV7-9 and TRBJ2-3; the D gene could be TRBD1 or TRBD2 (5 bases each). Germline CDR1 and CDR2: SEHNR and FQNEAQ (reference sequence). CDR3 size: 17 residues. Trimming pared 4 bases from V and 4 bases from J, leaving 21 bases between. This chain's CDR3 is CASSSATGTPGADTQYF. The CDR3 DNA reads TGTGCCAGCAGCTCCGCGACCGGGACCCCCGGGGCAGATACGCAGTATTTT.

This chain links TRBV7-2 with TRBJ2-3; D uncertain. Germline V gives CDR1 SGHTA, CDR2 FQGNSA. V shed 1 base and J shed 2 bases, with 10 bases lying between them. The CDR3 totals 15 residues. The CDR3 nucleotides are TGTGCCAGCAGCTTAGACCTCCTGTACACAGATACGCAGTATTTT. Its translation is CASSLDLLYTDTQYF.

The chain carries TRBV7-3 and TRBJ2-7, with a possible D match to TRBD2 (6 bases). V was trimmed by 5 bases and J by 3 bases, leaving 20 bases between them. CDR1 and CDR2 (germline): SGHTA, FQGTGA. This CDR3 is built from 16 residues. The DNA of the CDR3 is TGTGCCAGCAGCGTCCGCGGGACTGACTGGGGCTACGAGCAGTACTTC. This encodes CASSVRGTDWGYEQYF.

This clone showed up just a few times. This same CDR3 is encoded by further DNA sequences in the sample. V is TRBV6-5 and J is TRBJ1-1; no clear D gene. The CDR3 loop spans 14 amino acids. V shed 2 bases and J shed 2 bases, with 9 bases lying between them. Looked up from germline, CDR1 is MNHEY and CDR2 is SVGAGI. The CDR3 region has the DNA TGTGCCAGCAGTTACGGGGAGGGCAACACTGAAGCTTTCTTT. As protein: CASSYGEGNTEAFF.

This chain links TRBV6-1 with TRBJ1-1, with a tentative D call TRBD1 (6 bases). The CDR3 length is 13 residues. Germline assignment: CDR1 MNHNS and CDR2 SASEGT. Trimming shortened V by 6 bases and J by 1 base, and 9 bases separated the two germline ends. CDR3 loop: CASRGGPNTEAFF. Written as DNA, the CDR3 is TGTGCCAGCAGGGGGGGGCCGAACACTGAAGCTTTCTTT.

As for this clone: This CDR3 is also generated by other DNA sequences in the sample. The chain uses TRBV9 and TRBJ2-7; D is ambiguous. CDR3 length: 15 residues. Germline V gives CDR1 SGDLS, CDR2 YYNGEE. The V end was cut by 0 bases, the J end by 0 bases, with 10 bases between. This CDR3 is CASSVGGAGSYEQYF. CDR3 nucleotide sequence: TGTGCCAGCAGCGTAGGTGGCGCCGGCTCCTACGAGCAGTACTTC.

The rearrangement joins TRBV27 to TRBJ1-1; D is perhaps TRBD1 (5 bases). Germline V CDR1 and CDR2: MNHEY, SMNVEV (reference sequence). This CDR3 is 15 amino acids long. V was cut by 3 bases and J by 0 bases, with 11 bases left in between. The CDR3 DNA is TGTGCCAGCAGTTTGGTAGGGACCATGAACACTGAAGCTTTCTTT. Its protein is CASSLVGTMNTEAFF.

J is TRBJ1-1 and V is TRBV7-2, with D tentatively TRBD1 (5 bases). The CDR3 extends over 15 amino acids. The germline V gene encodes CDR1 SGHTA and CDR2 FQGNSA. V dropped 5 bases and J dropped 6 bases, with 19 bases sitting between them. The CDR3 DNA reads TGTGCCAGCAGCCCGTTGGCAGGGCTTGGGGCTGAAGCTTTCTTT. This encodes CASSPLAGLGAEAFF.

The genes are TRBV2 and TRBJ2-7; 10 bases line up with TRBD2. This CDR3 comprises 13 residues. V trimming: 7 bases; J trimming: 2 bases; junction bases outside the gene matches: 2. Germline CDR1 is SNHLY and CDR2 is FYNNEI. CDR3 in DNA: TGTGCCAGCATTACTAGCGGGGCCTACGAGCAGTACTTC. Protein: CASITSGAYEQYF.